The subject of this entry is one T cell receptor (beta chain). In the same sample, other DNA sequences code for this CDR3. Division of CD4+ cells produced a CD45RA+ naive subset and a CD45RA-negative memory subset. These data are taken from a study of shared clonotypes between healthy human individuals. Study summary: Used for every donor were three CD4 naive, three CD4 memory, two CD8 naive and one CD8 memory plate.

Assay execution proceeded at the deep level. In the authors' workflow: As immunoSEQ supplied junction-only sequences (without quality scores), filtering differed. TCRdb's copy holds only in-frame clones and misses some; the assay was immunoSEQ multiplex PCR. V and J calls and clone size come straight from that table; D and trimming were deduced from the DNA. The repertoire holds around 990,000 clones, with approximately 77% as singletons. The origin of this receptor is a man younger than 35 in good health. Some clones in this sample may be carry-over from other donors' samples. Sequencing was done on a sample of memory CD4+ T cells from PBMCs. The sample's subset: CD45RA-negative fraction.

In DNA, the CDR3 is TGTGCCAGCAGCTTGGGACAGGGGGGGACCTACGAGCAGTACTTC. Translation gives CASSLGQGGTYEQYF. The chain combines TRBV7-2 with TRBJ2-7; 11 bases are shared with TRBD1. The CDR3 is 15 residues long. Germline CDR1 SGHTA, CDR2 FQGNSA. The trim removed 3 bases at V and 2 bases at J, leaving 3 bases unmatched.